The T cell receptor beta chain under discussion was sequenced for a study of blood T cell repertoires in COVID-19. Background on the study: Sites across the United States, Italy and Spain contributed samples from acute and convalescent COVID-19.

Produced via immunoSEQ multiplex PCR; TCRdb's table is partial and in-frame only. The profile shows about 200,000 clones, about nine tenths of them singletons. Two negative PCRs, clearance, or symptom resolution had been documented for recovered Cohort 3 donors. The CDR3 extends over 14 amino acids. CDR1 is SGHVS and CDR2 is FNYEAQ in the germline V gene. V was shortened by 6 bases and J by 4 bases, with 15 bases between the two germline ends. V usage is TRBV7-6 and J usage is TRBJ1-1; possible D gene TRBD1, 5 bases. The sample consisted of PBMCs or T cells enriched from blood (not recorded which). The source of this sequence is a woman aged 25 to 39 who had recovered from COVID-19. The CDR3 DNA follows: TGTGCCAGCAGTCCTCTTACAGGTAGCACTGAAGCTTTCTTT. It encodes CASSPLTGSTEAFF.